This is a list of T cell receptor beta chains from one sample in a study of T-cell memory formation after mild COVID-19. TCRdb ran MiXCR on the 5' RACE reads and lists one entry per CDR3 protein. Of some 120,000 distinct CDR3 sequences in the sample, over 15% are singletons; the top ten hold roughly 5.3%. Sequencing was carried out using PBMCs or a T cell subset sorted from them (not recorded which). The receptors were sampled from a young man who had mild COVID-19 (a few samples of this study predate the infection). Cell type and time point are not known. CDR3s include the opening cysteine and the closing phenylalanine or tryptophan. Each record gives: D gene, clone size, V gene, J gene, CDR3 DNA, CDR3 protein. The D gene is left open where the match is weak. Size values are once, few and many counts, or a class for expanded clones, and some rows have none.

>.|once|TRBV18|TRBJ2-1
TGTGCCAGCTCATGGACAGTATCGGTTGAGCAGTTCTTC
CASSWTVSVEQFF
>.|many|TRBV6-5|TRBJ2-5
TGTGCCAGCAGTCGCAGGGGAGTCGGACAAGAGACCCAGTACTTC
CASSRRGVGQETQYF
>.|.|TRBV10-3|TRBJ1-5
TGTGCCATCAGTGGAGCCGGAAACAATCAGCCCCAGCATTTT
CAISGAGNNQPQHF
>.|few|TRBV10-3|TRBJ1-4
TGTGCCATCAGTGAAAGCTTTGGGGGGCCTCTCAATGAAAAACTGTTTTTT
CAISESFGGPLNEKLFF
>.|once|TRBV7-9|TRBJ1-2
TGTGCCAGCAGCTTATGGTTCTCGAGGGATGGCTACACCTTC
CASSLWFSRDGYTF
>TRBD1|few|TRBV6-5|TRBJ1-5
TGTGCCAGCAGTTACTACAGGGGTCAGGGGCCCCAGCATTTT
CASSYYRGQGPQHF
>.|.|TRBV7-3|TRBJ2-5
TGTGCCAGCAGCCAAACCCCGGGTACGGAGACCCAGTACTTC
CASSQTPGTETQYF
>.|few|TRBV29-1|TRBJ2-3
TGCAGCGTTGGGGCCTTAAGCACAGATACGCAGTATTTT
CSVGALSTDTQYF
>.|.|TRBV7-2|TRBJ2-2
TGTGCCAGCAGCTTACGGCAGGAGGCGCTTGGGGAGCTGTTTTTT
CASSLRQEALGELFF
>.|.|TRBV7-2|TRBJ1-3
TGTGCCAGCACCACCCTCCAGGGAAACACCATATATTTT
CASTTLQGNTIYF
>.|few|TRBV7-9|TRBJ1-1
TGTGCCAGCAGCTTAGCGGGGCCGGAGGTGGCTTTCTTT
CASSLAGPEVAFF
>TRBD2|.|TRBV12-3/TRBV12-4|TRBJ2-3
TGTGCCAGCAGCCGGGGGGGCCTCCGAGATACGCAGTATTTT
CASSRGGLRDTQYF
>.|.|TRBV5-1|TRBJ2-2
TGCGCCAGCAGCCCGGACCGCCCGGACGGGGAGCTGTTTTTT
CASSPDRPDGELFF
>.|.|TRBV21-1|TRBJ1-2
TGTGCCAGCAGCAAAGGGGGTGCCAGGGGGCGACTTGGGTATGGCTACACCTTC
CASSKGGARGRLGYGYTF
>TRBD1|many|TRBV7-9|TRBJ1-1
TGTGCCAGCCCAACCTGGGGACAGGGGTATACTGAAGCTTTCTTT
CASPTWGQGYTEAFF
>.|few|TRBV12-5|TRBJ1-1
TGTGCTAGTGGTCAGAGGGGAACTGAAGCTTTCTTT
CASGQRGTEAFF
>.|few|TRBV5-1|TRBJ2-5
TGCGCCAGCAGCTCTTACACACCGAACCAAGAGACCCAGTACTTC
CASSSYTPNQETQYF
>TRBD2|few|TRBV12-3/TRBV12-4|TRBJ2-1
TGTGCCAGCAGTCACGGGGGGGTAGCGGGGAACTACAATGAGCAGTTCTTC
CASSHGGVAGNYNEQFF
>TRBD1|few|TRBV7-3|TRBJ1-1
TGTGCCAGCAGCATGGTCGGCGACAGGGTGCCGAACACTGAAGCTTTCTTT
CASSMVGDRVPNTEAFF
>.|.|TRBV6-1|TRBJ2-1
TGTGCCAGCAGCGCCCAGGGCCATGAGCAGTTCTTC
CASSAQGHEQFF
>TRBD1|few|TRBV24-1|TRBJ2-3
TGTGCCACCAGTGATGTCCATCTGGGACAGGGCGGCAGAACGCAGTATTTT
CATSDVHLGQGGRTQYF
>TRBD1|few|TRBV5-1|TRBJ2-1
TGCGCCAGCAGCTTCCCGGGACAGGGAACGCCGGGCTCCTACAATGAGCAGTTCTTC
CASSFPGQGTPGSYNEQFF
>TRBD2|.|TRBV10-3|TRBJ2-5
TGTGCCATCAGTCAAACAGCGGGGGGGCTTGAGACCCAGTACTTC
CAISQTAGGLETQYF
>.|.|TRBV10-1|TRBJ2-2
.
CASLRPRFYGKPGSCFF
>.|.|TRBV5-1|TRBJ1-6
TGCGCCAGCAGCGTACAGGGTCCCTATAATTCACCCCTCCACTTT
CASSVQGPYNSPLHF
>.|many|TRBV6-6|TRBJ2-5
TGTGCCAGCAGTTCTCAGGGGCGAGAGACCCAGTACTTC
CASSSQGRETQYF
>TRBD1|few|TRBV5-1|TRBJ1-1
TGCGCCAGCAGCTTTTATGGGTCAGGGGGCTCGTACACTGAAGCTTTCTTT
CASSFYGSGGSYTEAFF
>TRBD2|.|TRBV7-8|TRBJ2-3
TGTGCCAGCAGCTTCACTAGCGGGGGGCAGTATTTT
CASSFTSGGQYF